The rows below give T cell receptor beta chains drawn from one sample of a study of T cell responses to AZD1222 COVID-19 vaccine. Produced via immunoSEQ multiplex PCR; TCRdb's table is partial and in-frame only. The sample comprises about 130,000 clones, roughly 87% of which are singletons, and 1.3% to 1.5% rests with the top ten. The starting material was peripheral blood, obtained on day 0 of AZD1222 vaccination. The receptors come from an adult in good health. Each CDR3 is given with its conserved first and last residue. Each record gives: CDR3 DNA, CDR3 protein, D gene, clone size, J gene, V gene. A D gene is named only where the DNA matches it firmly. Not every row has a clone size; where given, it reads once, few, many or a size class.

TGCGCCAGCAGCTACCAGACAGGTTCGAATGAAAAACTGTTTTTT CASSYQTGSNEKLFF - - TRBJ1-4 TRBV5-1
TGTGCCACAAAGGGACAGGGGATTAGGGCTGAAGCTTTCTTT CATKGQGIRAEAFF TRBD1 - TRBJ1-1 TRBV19
TGCGCCAGCAGCTTAGTCGGTACGGCAGGGCCTTCCTACGAGCAGTACTTC CASSLVGTAGPSYEQYF - - TRBJ2-7 TRBV5-1
TGTGCCAGCAGCCTCGGCGGGGCTGGGGAGAGTGGCTACACCTTC CASSLGGAGESGYTF - - TRBJ1-2 TRBV6-5
TGTGCCAGCAGAGAGCGGGGGGCCTTCACAGATACGCAGTATTTT CASRERGAFTDTQYF TRBD2 - TRBJ2-3 TRBV6-5
TGTGCCAGCAGCTCCCTGGGACAACCTTACAATGAGCAGTTCTTC CASSSLGQPYNEQFF - - TRBJ2-1 TRBV7-2
TGTGCCAGCAGCGGAATTCAAGGGGGGCCTGGAAACACCATATATTTT CASSGIQGGPGNTIYF - - TRBJ1-3 TRBV9
TGTGCCAGCAGTCCGAGACAGACCTACGAGCAGTACTTC CASSPRQTYEQYF - - TRBJ2-7 TRBV28
TGTGCCAGCACCCTTTGGGGCAATGAGCAGTTCTTC CASTLWGNEQFF - few TRBJ2-1 TRBV7-9
TGTGCCAGCAATGACAGGGGCTCAGATACGCAGTATTTT CASNDRGSDTQYF TRBD1 - TRBJ2-3 TRBV12-3/TRBV12-4
TGTGCCAGCAGCTTAAATCACGGAGGGACGAAGACCCAGTACTTC CASSLNHGGTKTQYF - - TRBJ2-5 TRBV7-3
TGTGCCAGCAGCCCACGGGCCTATCAAGGGGAGCAGTACTTC CASSPRAYQGEQYF - few TRBJ2-7 TRBV11-2
TGTGCCAGCAGTGAACTACAGGGGTATAGTGAGCAGTTCTTC CASSELQGYSEQFF TRBD1 - TRBJ2-1 TRBV6-1
TGCGCCAGCAGCCACGGAATGACAGATCCGAATTCACCCCTCCACTTT CASSHGMTDPNSPLHF - - TRBJ1-6 TRBV4-3
TGCGCCAGCAGTCAATTCCACAACAGGGGAGAAAAACTGTTTTTT CASSQFHNRGEKLFF TRBD1 few TRBJ1-4 TRBV23-1
TGTGCCAGCAGCCCGGACAGTCTGAACACTGAAGCTTTCTTT CASSPDSLNTEAFF - - TRBJ1-1 TRBV5-5
TGTGCCAGCAACAGAGGGGGCGTTGGACAGCCCCAGCATTTT CASNRGGVGQPQHF TRBD1 - TRBJ1-5 TRBV28
TGTGCCAGCAACGACAGGGCCGGGGGCTACACCTTC CASNDRAGGYTF TRBD1 few TRBJ1-2 TRBV7-2
TGTGCCAGCAGCGCCGGGACGGCAAATCAGCCCCAGCATTTT CASSAGTANQPQHF - - TRBJ1-5 TRBV7-2
TGTGCCAGCAGGGGGAGGGGCGGAAATTCACCCCTCCACTTT CASRGRGGNSPLHF - - TRBJ1-6 TRBV11-2
TGTGCCAGCAGCCGGACAGGGGATAATTCACCCCTCCACTTT CASSRTGDNSPLHF TRBD1 - TRBJ1-6 TRBV6-2/TRBV6-3
TGTGCCAGCAGCTTATATTTTAGCGGGGGCCTCCTTTTAGATACGCAGTATTTT CASSLYFSGGLLLDTQYF TRBD2 - TRBJ2-3 TRBV7-9
TGTGCCAGCAGCTTGGGGGTAGGGATCTATAATTCACCCCTCCACTTT CASSLGVGIYNSPLHF - - TRBJ1-6 TRBV5-6
TGTGCCAGCAGCCCGGGGCTTGGCACTGAAGCTTTCTTT CASSPGLGTEAFF - - TRBJ1-1 TRBV5-6
TGTGCCAGCAGCAAAGTGGGAGGGGAGTTTAACACTGAAGCTTTCTTT CASSKVGGEFNTEAFF - - TRBJ1-1 TRBV21-1
TGTGCCAGCAGCGTGGGGGACAGCCGCAATCAGCCCCAGCATTTT CASSVGDSRNQPQHF TRBD1 - TRBJ1-5 TRBV9
TGCAGCGTGGCGGGGACAGGGGCCCTAGCTAACTATGGCTACACCTTC CSVAGTGALANYGYTF TRBD1 - TRBJ1-2 TRBV29-1
TGCGCCAGCAGCCCGAATGTAAGGATCCCCTACGAGCAGTACTTC CASSPNVRIPYEQYF - - TRBJ2-7 TRBV4-3
TGTGCCAGCAGTTCAACAGGGGTAAATTCACCCCTCCACTTT CASSSTGVNSPLHF TRBD1 - TRBJ1-6 TRBV28
TGCGCCAGCAGCCAGGAAAGGGCCACTGAAGCTTTCTTT CASSQERATEAFF - - TRBJ1-1 TRBV4-3
TGTGCCAGCAGTCCGGCCGGGTCAGGCAACAATGAGCAGTTCTTC CASSPAGSGNNEQFF - - TRBJ2-1 TRBV28
TGTGCCAGCAGCTTAGCCAGGGATTATTCACCCCTCCACTTT CASSLARDYSPLHF - - TRBJ1-6 TRBV13
TGTGCCAGCAGTGAAGGAGGGTACCAAGAGACCCAGTACTTC CASSEGGYQETQYF - - TRBJ2-5 TRBV2
TGTGCCAGTAGTATAGGCGGGGGTACTGGCTACACCTTC CASSIGGGTGYTF - few TRBJ1-2 TRBV19
TGTGCCTGGAGTGGGACAGGGGCGATGCAGTTCTTC CAWSGTGAMQFF TRBD1 - TRBJ2-1 TRBV30
TGTGCCTGGAGTTCTAGCGGGGGGCCCTACAATGAGCAGTTCTTC CAWSSSGGPYNEQFF TRBD2 - TRBJ2-1 TRBV30
TGTGCCAGCAGCCAACATCAGACCCAGTACTTC CASSQHQTQYF - - TRBJ2-5 TRBV14
TGCGCCAGCAGTGAGGAGCCAGGGAGTTACGAGCAGTACTTC CASSEEPGSYEQYF - - TRBJ2-7 TRBV10-2
TGTGCCAGCAGTTCGAAAAGGCTTCCGGGCTACACCTTC CASSSKRLPGYTF - - TRBJ1-2 TRBV6-5
TGTGCCAGCAGTCTAGCCGGGGGGGGCAATCAGCCCCAGCATTTT CASSLAGGGNQPQHF - - TRBJ1-5 TRBV28
TGTGCCTGGAGTGCCCAAGGGGATCAGCCCCAGCATTTT CAWSAQGDQPQHF - few TRBJ1-5 TRBV30
TGTGCCTTCCCCTGGCGGGGAACAGATACGCAGTATTTT CAFPWRGTDTQYF - - TRBJ2-3 TRBV30
TGCAGCGTTGAGAAGGGGAACACTGAAGCTTTCTTT CSVEKGNTEAFF - - TRBJ1-1 TRBV29-1
TGTGCCAGCAGCCCAAGGGACAGGGCTTTCGAGCAGTACTTC CASSPRDRAFEQYF TRBD1 - TRBJ2-7 TRBV7-9
TGTGCCAGCTCACCACCGGGACAGGGGCGAAGCACTGAAGCTTTCTTT CASSPPGQGRSTEAFF TRBD1 - TRBJ1-1 TRBV18
TGTGCCAGCAGCCCCGACATGAACTATGGCTACACCTTC CASSPDMNYGYTF - - TRBJ1-2 TRBV7-2
TGTGCCAGCAGCTTAGAGGGACAGGGCAATTCACCCCTCCACTTT CASSLEGQGNSPLHF TRBD1 few TRBJ1-6 TRBV11-2
TGTGCCACCAGCAGCGGACAGGCCGGGGGTGGCTACACCTTC CATSSGQAGGGYTF TRBD1 - TRBJ1-2 TRBV15
TGTGCCAGCAGCTTGGGACAGGGGGTTCGTTCCGGGGAGCTGTTTTTT CASSLGQGVRSGELFF TRBD1 - TRBJ2-2 TRBV5-6
TGTGCCAGCAGCACCGGGACTAGCGGGGCCTCTAGCACAGATACGCAGTATTTT CASSTGTSGASSTDTQYF TRBD2 - TRBJ2-3 TRBV7-8
TGTGCCAGCAGTTACACCCCGGGACAGGTTTATAGCAATCAGCCCCAGCATTTT CASSYTPGQVYSNQPQHF TRBD1 - TRBJ1-5 TRBV6-2/TRBV6-3
TGTGCCAGCAGCTCAGGGGGCACTGGGGCCAACGTCCTGACTTTC CASSSGGTGANVLTF TRBD1 - TRBJ2-6 TRBV11-3
TGTGCCAGCAGCTTACTGGGGGGATTCCAAGAGACCCAGTACTTC CASSLLGGFQETQYF - - TRBJ2-5 TRBV5-4
TGTGCCTGGAGCCCCCGGACAGGGTTGGGGGAGACCCAGTACTTC CAWSPRTGLGETQYF TRBD1 - TRBJ2-5 TRBV30